This T cell receptor (delta chain) was recovered during a study of Vδ1+ human thymocytes (dated by TCRdb to 2016 to 2018). The study in broad terms: As a data resource, the study described the mRNA-level TRG and TRD CDR3 repertoires of highly purified Vdelta1+ thymocytes obtained from young children. The multiplex-based CDR3 amplicon strategy had previously been validated against 5'RACE-based CDR3 amplicon generation methods.

RNA was extracted with the RNeasy mini kit and reverse transcribed using Superscript III. To generate the CDR3 amplicons, a multiplex PCR was run using pooled V-gene forward primers together with a constant-region reverse primer that carried Illumina adaptor overhangs. Amplicons were gel-purified, then indexed with Nextera index primers over around 8 extra PCR cycles and purified with AMPure XP beads. Sequencing of the libraries was done on an Illumina MiSeq using paired-end 250 bp reads, dual indexing and a roughly 18% PhiX spike-in. Per the authors' processing: FastQC was used to quality check the reads, while ea-utils fastq-join merged the TRG read pairs. Sequences were annotated with IMGT/HighV-QUEST, keeping only productive sequences with unambiguous V-gene assignment; clonotypes were defined by identical CDR3 sequence. For downstream analysis, VDJtools 1.1.1, tcR 2.2.3, Treemap and vegan Shannon diversity in R 3.4.4 were used. Identical DNA sequences were merged into single rows after TCRdb reprocessed the public reads with CATT. The V and J calls were determined by TCRdb, not by the authors. The sample includes over 45,000 delta-chain clones, with more than 15% observed a single time. The top ten clones comprise roughly 0.5% of the sample.

Thymic samples were depleted of alphabeta T cells, then CD3+ TCRVdelta1+ TCRVdelta2- thymocytes were FACS-sorted. Sorted Vdelta1+ thymocyte purity ranged from roughly 98% to 99.6%. Thymic specimens came from 8 paediatric patients undergoing corrective cardiac surgery, aged from roughly 5 days to 16 months. After the thymic tissue was dispersed, mononuclear cells were isolated using a Histopaque-1077 density gradient. Staining used anti-TCRVdelta1 clone TS8.2, anti-TCRVdelta2 clone B6, anti-CD3 clone HIT3a and anti-TCRalphabeta clone IP26 antibodies. V ends up 3 bases short and J 0 bases short, with an unmatched junction base count of 8. The germline V gene supplies CDR1 GEAIGNYY and CDR2 EKD. The CDR3 measures 16 amino acids from cysteine to phenylalanine. Of all the DNA, just the CDR3 is kept, 48 bases in frame from base 1. Worth noting for this clone: Its antigen is unknown. The record has no base qualities; no much larger clone is one base away.

The research as a whole found: The authors advised highly purified populations and single-cell validation, since unexpected Vdelta2 sequences could cause misinterpretation of bulk repertoire data. Donors did not cluster by age or sex, so the analyses were not stratified by age or sex. Donors shared many TRG clonotypes (up to about 7x10^3), but TRD repertoires were essentially private, with at most 130 shared. In contrast to oligoclonal peripheral blood repertoires, thymic TRG and TRD repertoires appeared to be highly polyclonal with Gaussian CDR3 length distributions. Roughly 20% of thymic TRD sequences were found to be Vdelta2 (and few were Vdelta3) despite high sort purity, in contrast to peripheral blood Vdelta1+ controls.

Sequences were obtained from Vdelta1+ gamma-delta thymocytes from the thymus. The cell subset or site label, read with the paper, signifies: FACS-sorted CD3+ TCRalphabeta- TCRVdelta1+ TCRVdelta2- thymocytes. The sequence links TRDV2 to TRDJ1, and TRDD3 aligns with 8 junction nucleotides. The receptor was isolated from a boy under two years old who had congenital heart surgery. The CDR3 has the sequence CACDLLGVLYTDKLIF. The nucleotides read TGTGCCTGTGACCTACTGGGGGTCTTGTACACCGATAAACTCATCTTT.